The following is a T cell receptor (beta chain) sequence with its context. CDR3 length equals 17 residues. Germline trimming cut 0 bases from V and 2 bases from J; bases unmatched to any gene: 6. Germline-derived CDR1 and CDR2 are MGHRA and YSYEKL. The data are from a study of T cells after posttransplantation cyclophosphamide. Busulfan-fludarabine conditioning, marrow transplant, and cyclophosphamide on days +3 and +4 were administered. Produced via immunoSEQ multiplex PCR; TCRdb's table is partial and in-frame only. The sample consists of thousands of clones, roughly 77% of them appearing once. The rearrangement joins TRBV4-1 to TRBJ2-5; TRBD2 matches at 10 bases. This receptor was taken from a male patient between 60 and 69 years old who received an allogeneic stem cell transplant from a related donor and was CMV-positive. Part of the T cells may come from the graft donor. The sample consisted of PBMCs, taken around 6 months after allogeneic stem cell transplant with posttransplant cyclophosphamide. DNA of the CDR3: TGCGCCAGCAGCCAAGAACTAGCGGGGTTGGTACAAGAGACCCAGTACTTC. It translates to CASSQELAGLVQETQYF.